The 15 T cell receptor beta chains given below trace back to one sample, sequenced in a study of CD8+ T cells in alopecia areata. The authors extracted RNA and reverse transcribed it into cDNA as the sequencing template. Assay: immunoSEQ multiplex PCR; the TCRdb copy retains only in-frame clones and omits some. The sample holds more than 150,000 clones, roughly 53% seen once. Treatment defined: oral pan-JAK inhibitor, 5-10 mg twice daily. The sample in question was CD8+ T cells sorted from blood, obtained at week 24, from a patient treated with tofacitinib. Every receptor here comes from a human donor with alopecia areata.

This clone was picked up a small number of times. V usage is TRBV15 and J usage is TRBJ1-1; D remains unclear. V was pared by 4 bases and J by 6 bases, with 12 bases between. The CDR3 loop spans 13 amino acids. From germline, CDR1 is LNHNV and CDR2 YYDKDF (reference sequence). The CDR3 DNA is TGTGCCACCAGCATCAAAACCGGCTCTGAAGCTTTCTTT. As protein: CATSIKTGSEAFF.

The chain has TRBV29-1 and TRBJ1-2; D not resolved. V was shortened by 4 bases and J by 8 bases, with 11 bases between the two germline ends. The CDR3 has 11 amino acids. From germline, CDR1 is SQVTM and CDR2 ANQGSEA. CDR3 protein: CSVGQDAGYTF. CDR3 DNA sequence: TGCAGCGTTGGTCAGGACGCGGGCTACACCTTC.

CDR3 in amino acids: CASSLTGPNYGYTF. Here the CDR3 DNA reads TGTGCCAGCAGTTTGACAGGGCCTAACTATGGCTACACCTTC. The chain uses TRBV6-5 and TRBJ1-2, with 7 bases identical to TRBD1. CDR1 is MNHEY, CDR2 SVGAGI, per germline. The CDR3 totals 14 residues. Losses at the gene ends were 4 bases for V and 0 bases for J; bases not matched to a gene: 2.

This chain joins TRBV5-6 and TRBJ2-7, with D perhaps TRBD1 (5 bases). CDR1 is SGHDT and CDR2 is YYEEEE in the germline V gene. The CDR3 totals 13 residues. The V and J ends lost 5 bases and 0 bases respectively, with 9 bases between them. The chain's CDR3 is CASSTGSSYEQYF. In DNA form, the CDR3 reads TGTGCCAGCAGTACAGGTAGCTCCTACGAGCAGTACTTC.

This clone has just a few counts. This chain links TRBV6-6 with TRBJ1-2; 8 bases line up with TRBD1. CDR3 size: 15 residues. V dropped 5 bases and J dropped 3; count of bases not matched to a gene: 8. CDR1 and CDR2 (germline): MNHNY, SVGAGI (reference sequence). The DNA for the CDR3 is TGTGCCAGCAGTCCGGCCCCGACAGGGGACTATGGCTACACCTTC. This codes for CASSPAPTGDYGYTF.

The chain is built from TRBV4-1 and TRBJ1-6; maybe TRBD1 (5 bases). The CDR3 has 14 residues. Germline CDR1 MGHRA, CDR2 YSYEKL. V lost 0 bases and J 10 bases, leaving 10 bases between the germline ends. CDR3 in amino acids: CASSQEGTASPLHF. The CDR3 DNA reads TGCGCCAGCAGCCAAGAGGGGACGGCCTCACCCCTCCACTTT.

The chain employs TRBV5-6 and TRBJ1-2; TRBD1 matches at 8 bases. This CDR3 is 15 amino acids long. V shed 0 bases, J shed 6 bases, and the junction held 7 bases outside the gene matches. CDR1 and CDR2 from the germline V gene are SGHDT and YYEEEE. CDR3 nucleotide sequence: TGTGCCAGCAGCTTGGGGTCAGGGGGCAGGGATGGCTACACCTTC. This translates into CASSLGSGGRDGYTF.

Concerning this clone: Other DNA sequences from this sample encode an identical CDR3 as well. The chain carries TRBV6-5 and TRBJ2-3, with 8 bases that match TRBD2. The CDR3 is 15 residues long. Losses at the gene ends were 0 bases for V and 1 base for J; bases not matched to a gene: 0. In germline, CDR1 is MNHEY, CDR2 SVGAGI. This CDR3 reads CASSYSGGGTDTQYF. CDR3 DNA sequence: TGTGCCAGCAGTTACTCCGGGGGGGGCACAGATACGCAGTATTTT.

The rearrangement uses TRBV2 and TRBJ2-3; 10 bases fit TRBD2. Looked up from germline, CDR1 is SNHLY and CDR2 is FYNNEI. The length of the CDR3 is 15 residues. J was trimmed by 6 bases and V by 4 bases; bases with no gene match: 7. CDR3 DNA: TGTGCCAGCAGTGTTCGTCTAGCGGGGGTTGATACGCAGTATTTT. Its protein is CASSVRLAGVDTQYF. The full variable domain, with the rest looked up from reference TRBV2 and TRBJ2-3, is EPEVTQTPSHQVTQMGQEVILRCVPISNHLYFYWYRQILGQKVEFLVSFYNNEISEKSEIFDDQFSVERPDGSNFTLKIRSTKLEDSAMYFCASSVRLAGVDTQYFGPGTRLTVL.

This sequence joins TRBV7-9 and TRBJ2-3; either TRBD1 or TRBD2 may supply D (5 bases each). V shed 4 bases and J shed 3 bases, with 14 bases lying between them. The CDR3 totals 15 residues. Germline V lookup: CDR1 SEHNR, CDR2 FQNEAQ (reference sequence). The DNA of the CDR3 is TGTGCCAGCAGCTCCCGGGACGGAAGGACAGATACGCAGTATTTT. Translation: CASSSRDGRTDTQYF.

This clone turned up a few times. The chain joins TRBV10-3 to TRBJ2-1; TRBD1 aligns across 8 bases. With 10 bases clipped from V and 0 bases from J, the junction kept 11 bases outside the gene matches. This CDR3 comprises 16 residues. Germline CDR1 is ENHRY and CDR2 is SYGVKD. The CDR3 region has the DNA TGTGCCACGGAGGGGGGACAGGCGAGCTCCTACAATGAGCAGTTCTTC. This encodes CATEGGQASSYNEQFF.

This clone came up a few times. The CDR3 bases are TGCAGCGTTGGGACAGGACAGGAAAAACTGTTTTTT. This translates into CSVGTGQEKLFF. The gene calls are TRBV29-1 and TRBJ1-4, with 7 bases identical to TRBD1. The CDR3 loop spans 12 amino acids. With 4 bases clipped from V and 8 bases from J, the junction kept 4 bases outside the gene matches. CDR1 is SQVTM, CDR2 ANQGSEA, per germline.

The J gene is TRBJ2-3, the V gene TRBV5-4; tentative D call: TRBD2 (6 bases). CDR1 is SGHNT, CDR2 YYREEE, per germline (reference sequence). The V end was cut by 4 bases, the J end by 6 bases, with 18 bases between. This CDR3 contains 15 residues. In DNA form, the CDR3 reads TGTGCCAGCAGCCAGGGTGGGAGGCGTGGGGATACGCAGTATTTT. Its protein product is CASSQGGRRGDTQYF.

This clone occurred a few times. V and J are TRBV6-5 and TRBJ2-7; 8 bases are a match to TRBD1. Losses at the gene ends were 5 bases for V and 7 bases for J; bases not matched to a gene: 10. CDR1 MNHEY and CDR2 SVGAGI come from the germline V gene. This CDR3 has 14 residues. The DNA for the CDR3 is TGTGCCAGCAGTAAACCCAGGGGGCTGGGGGAGCAGTACTTC. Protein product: CASSKPRGLGEQYF.

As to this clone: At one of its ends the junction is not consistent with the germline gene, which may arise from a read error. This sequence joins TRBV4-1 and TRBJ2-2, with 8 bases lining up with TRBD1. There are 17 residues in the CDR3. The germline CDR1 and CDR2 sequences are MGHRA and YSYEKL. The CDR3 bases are TGCGCCACCAGCAAAGACAGGGGATCGATTCTAGCCGGGGAGCTGTTTTTT. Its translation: CATSKDRGSILAGELFF.